A single sample gave rise to the 10 T cell receptor beta chains below, sequenced in a study of CD8+ T cells in alopecia areata. Treatment described: oral pan-JAK inhibitor, 5-10 mg twice daily. Sequencing used cDNA as its template, made by extracting RNA and reverse transcribing it. Assay: immunoSEQ multiplex PCR; the TCRdb copy retains only in-frame clones and omits some. The sample shows around 110,000 clones, about four fifths of them seen only once. This specimen was CD8+ T cells sorted from blood, taken at week 24, from a patient treated with tofacitinib. These receptors were taken from a human donor with alopecia areata.

The rearrangement joins TRBV4-3 to TRBJ1-2; D remains unclear. CDR3 length: 14 residues. The germline V gene has CDR1 LGHNA and CDR2 YSLEER. The germline V and J ends were trimmed by 4 bases and 0 bases, with 9 bases remaining between them. The CDR3 sequence is CASSPSLANYGYTF. CDR3 DNA: TGCGCCAGCAGCCCCAGTCTAGCTAACTATGGCTACACCTTC.

The genes are TRBV4-1 and TRBJ2-1; a weak D match, TRBD2 (5 bases). The CDR3 length is 18 residues. Trimming pared 0 bases from V and 5 bases from J, leaving 20 bases between. The germline CDR1 and CDR2 sequences are MGHRA and YSYEKL. CDR3 coding DNA: TGCGCCAGCAGCCAAGACGGGGTTGAGGCTTCCTGGAACAATGAGCAGTTCTTC. It is translated as CASSQDGVEASWNNEQFF.

The chain recombines TRBV9 with TRBJ2-2; unclear D gene. The germline CDR1 and CDR2 sequences are SGDLS and YYNGEE. Trimming stripped 0 bases from V and 3 bases from J, with 9 bases between. The CDR3 runs 15 residues. The CDR3 here is CASSVGGGDTGELFF. In DNA form, the CDR3 reads TGTGCCAGCAGCGTAGGGGGTGGAGACACCGGGGAGCTGTTTTTT.

The chain uses TRBV7-2 and TRBJ2-3; 7 bases map to TRBD2. The germline V gene encodes CDR1 SGHTA and CDR2 FQGNSA. CDR3 length: 19 residues. V was clipped by 5 bases and J by 2 bases; unmatched bases: 19. CDR3 amino acids: CASSQSNGNRDYITDTQYF. The CDR3 region has the DNA TGTGCCAGCAGCCAATCAAACGGTAACCGGGACTATATCACAGATACGCAGTATTTT.

This clone was detected only a few times. The gene calls are TRBV29-1 and TRBJ2-7, with 7 bases aligning to TRBD1. This CDR3 has 13 amino acids. Germline trimming cut 6 bases from V and 0 bases from J; bases unmatched to any gene: 5. From germline, CDR1 is SQVTM and CDR2 ANQGSEA. The CDR3 here is CSVTGPNSYEQYF. The CDR3 DNA reads TGCAGCGTGACAGGGCCTAACTCCTACGAGCAGTACTTC.

The rearrangement uses TRBV6-6 and TRBJ2-7, with D uncertain. The CDR3 has 12 amino acids. The germline gives CDR1 MNHNY, CDR2 SVGAGI (reference sequence). V was trimmed by 0 bases and J by 4 bases, leaving 4 bases between them. This CDR3 reads CASSYSLYEQYF. CDR3 nucleotides: TGTGCCAGCAGTTACTCTTTGTACGAGCAGTACTTC.

The rearrangement joins TRBV7-8 to TRBJ2-7, with D perhaps matching TRBD1 (5 bases). The CDR3 length is 15 residues. The V gene lost 5 bases and the J gene lost 0 bases, with 14 bases spanning the gap. CDR1 SGHVS and CDR2 FQNEAQ come from the germline V gene. DNA for the CDR3: TGTGCCAGCAGCCCAAGCCGCGACAGCTCCTACGAGCAGTACTTC. Translation: CASSPSRDSSYEQYF.

This clone was counted once. The chain links TRBV7-9 to TRBJ1-1, with D possibly being TRBD1 (5 bases). The CDR3 has 11 amino acids. The germline gives CDR1 SEHNR, CDR2 FQNEAQ (reference sequence). V was pared by 4 bases and J by 10 bases, with 10 bases between. CDR3 residues: CASSSGRRAFF. In nucleotides, the CDR3 is TGTGCCAGCAGCTCAGGGCGGAGAGCTTTCTTT.

V and J are TRBV7-8 and TRBJ2-7, with D possibly TRBD1 on 5 matching bases. CDR1 SGHVS and CDR2 FQNEAQ come from the germline V gene. Deletions cut 5 bases from V and 2 bases from J, with 10 bases between. The CDR3 is 13 amino acids. CDR3 region: CASSIGAAYEQYF. CDR3 sequence (DNA): TGTGCCAGCAGCATAGGGGCTGCCTACGAGCAGTACTTC.

This chain uses TRBV9 with TRBJ2-5, with D perhaps TRBD1 (6 bases). This CDR3 is 16 amino acids long. CDR1 and CDR2 (germline): SGDLS, YYNGEE. The V end lost 3 bases, the J end lost 2 bases, and 17 bases lay between the germline ends. The CDR3 DNA reads as TGTGCCAGCAGCGGAAAGACAGGAAGGGATCAAGAGACCCAGTACTTC. It encodes CASSGKTGRDQETQYF.